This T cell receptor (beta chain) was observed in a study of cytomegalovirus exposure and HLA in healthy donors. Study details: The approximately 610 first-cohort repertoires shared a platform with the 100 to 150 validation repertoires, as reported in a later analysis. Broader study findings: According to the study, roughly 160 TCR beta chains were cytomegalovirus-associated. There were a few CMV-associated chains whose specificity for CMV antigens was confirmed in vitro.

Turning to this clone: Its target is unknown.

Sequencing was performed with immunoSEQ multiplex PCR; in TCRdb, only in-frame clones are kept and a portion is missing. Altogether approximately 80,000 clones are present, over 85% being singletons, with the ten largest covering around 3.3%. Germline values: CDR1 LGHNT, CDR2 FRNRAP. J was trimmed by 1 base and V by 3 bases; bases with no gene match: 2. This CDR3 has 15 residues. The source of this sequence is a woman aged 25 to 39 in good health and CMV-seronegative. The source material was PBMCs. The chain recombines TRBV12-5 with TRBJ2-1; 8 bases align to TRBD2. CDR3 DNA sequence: TGTGCTAGTGGTTTTCCGGGAGGGTCCTACAATGAGCAGTTCTTC. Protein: CASGFPGGSYNEQFF.